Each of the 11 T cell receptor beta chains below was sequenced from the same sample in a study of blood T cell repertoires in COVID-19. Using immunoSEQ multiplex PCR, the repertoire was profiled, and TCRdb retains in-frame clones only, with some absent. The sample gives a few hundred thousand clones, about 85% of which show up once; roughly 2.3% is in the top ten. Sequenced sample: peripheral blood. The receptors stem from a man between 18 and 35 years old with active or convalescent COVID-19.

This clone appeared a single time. The CDR3 nucleotides read TGCAGCGTTGAAACGGTCGGACTAGTCGGGAATGAGCAGTTCTTC. It is translated as CSVETVGLVGNEQFF. The chain is built from TRBV29-1 and TRBJ2-1; 7 bases align to TRBD2. Trimming removed 2 bases from V and 7 bases from J; junction bases left unmatched: 11. The CDR3 consists of 15 residues. Germline lookup yields CDR1 SQVTM and CDR2 ANQGSEA.

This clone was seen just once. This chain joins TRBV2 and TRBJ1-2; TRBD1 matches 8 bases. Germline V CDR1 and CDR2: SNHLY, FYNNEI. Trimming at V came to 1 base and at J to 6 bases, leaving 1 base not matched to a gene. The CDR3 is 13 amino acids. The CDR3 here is CASSEGTGNGYTF. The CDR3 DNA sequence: TGTGCCAGCAGTGAAGGGACAGGGAATGGCTACACCTTC.

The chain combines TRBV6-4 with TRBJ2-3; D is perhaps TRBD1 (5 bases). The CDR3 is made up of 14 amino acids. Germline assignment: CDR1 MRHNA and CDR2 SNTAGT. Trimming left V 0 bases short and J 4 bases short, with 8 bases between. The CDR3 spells CASSDSATADTQYF. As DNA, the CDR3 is TGTGCCAGCAGTGACTCGGCGACAGCAGATACGCAGTATTTT.

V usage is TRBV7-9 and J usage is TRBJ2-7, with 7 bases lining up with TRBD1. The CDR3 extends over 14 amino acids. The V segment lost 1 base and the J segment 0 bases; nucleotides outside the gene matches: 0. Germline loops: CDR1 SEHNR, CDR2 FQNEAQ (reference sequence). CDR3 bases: TGTGCCAGCAGCTTAGGGACAGGCTCCTACGAGCAGTACTTC. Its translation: CASSLGTGSYEQYF.

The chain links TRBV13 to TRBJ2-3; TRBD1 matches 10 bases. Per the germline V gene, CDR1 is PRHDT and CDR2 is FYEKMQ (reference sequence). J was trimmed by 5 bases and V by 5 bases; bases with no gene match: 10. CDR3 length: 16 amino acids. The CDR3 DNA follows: TGTGCCAGCAGCGCGACAGGGGGCGGTCTTGAAGATACGCAGTATTTT. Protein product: CASSATGGGLEDTQYF.

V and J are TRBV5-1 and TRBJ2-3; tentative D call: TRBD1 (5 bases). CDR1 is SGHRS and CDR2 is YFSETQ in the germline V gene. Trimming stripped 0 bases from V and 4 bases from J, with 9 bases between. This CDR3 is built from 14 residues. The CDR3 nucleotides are TGCGCCAGCAGCTTGGTGTCAGGGCCAGATACGCAGTATTTT. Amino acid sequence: CASSLVSGPDTQYF.

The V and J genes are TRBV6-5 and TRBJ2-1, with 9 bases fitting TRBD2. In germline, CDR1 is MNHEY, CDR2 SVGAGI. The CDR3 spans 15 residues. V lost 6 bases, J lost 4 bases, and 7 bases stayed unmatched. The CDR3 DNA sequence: TGTGCCAGCAGCTTAGCGGGAGCGCGGTACAATGAGCAGTTCTTC. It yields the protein CASSLAGARYNEQFF.

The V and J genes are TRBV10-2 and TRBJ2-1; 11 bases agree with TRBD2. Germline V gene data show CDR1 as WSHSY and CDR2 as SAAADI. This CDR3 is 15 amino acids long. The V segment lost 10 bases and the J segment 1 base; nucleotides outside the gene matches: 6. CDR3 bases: TGCGCCACCTATAGCGGGAGGGCGTCCTACAATGAGCAGTTCTTC. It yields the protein CATYSGRASYNEQFF.

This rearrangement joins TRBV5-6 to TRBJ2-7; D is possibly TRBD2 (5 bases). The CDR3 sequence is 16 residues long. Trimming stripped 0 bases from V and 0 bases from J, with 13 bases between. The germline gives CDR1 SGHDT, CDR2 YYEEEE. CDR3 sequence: CASSLGTEGYSYEQYF. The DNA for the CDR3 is TGTGCCAGCAGCTTGGGGACCGAGGGCTACTCCTACGAGCAGTACTTC.

The CDR3 DNA reads as TGTGCCAGCAGTTCGCACCGACAGCGACTGAACACTGAAGCTTTCTTT. Protein: CASSSHRQRLNTEAFF. The rearrangement links TRBV6-5 to TRBJ1-1; D is possibly TRBD1 (5 bases). The CDR3 length is 16 residues. V lost 4 bases, J lost 0 bases, and 15 bases lay in between. Germline CDR1 reads MNHEY; CDR2 reads SVGAGI.

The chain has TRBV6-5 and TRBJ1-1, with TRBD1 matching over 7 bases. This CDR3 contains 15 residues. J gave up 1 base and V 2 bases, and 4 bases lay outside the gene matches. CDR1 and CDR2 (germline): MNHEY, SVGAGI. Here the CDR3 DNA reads TGTGCCAGCAGTTACCCGCAGGGGGGGAACACTGAAGCTTTCTTT. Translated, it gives CASSYPQGGNTEAFF.